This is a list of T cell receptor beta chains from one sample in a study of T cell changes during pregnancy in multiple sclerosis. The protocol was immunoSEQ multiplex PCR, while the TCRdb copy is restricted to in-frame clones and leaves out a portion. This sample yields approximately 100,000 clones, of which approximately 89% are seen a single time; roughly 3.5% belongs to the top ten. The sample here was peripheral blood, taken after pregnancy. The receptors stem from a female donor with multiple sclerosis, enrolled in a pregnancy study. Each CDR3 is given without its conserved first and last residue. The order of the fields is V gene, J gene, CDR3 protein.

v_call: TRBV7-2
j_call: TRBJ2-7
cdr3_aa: ASSESLAGHYEQY

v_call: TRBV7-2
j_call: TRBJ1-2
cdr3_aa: ASTLMTANYGYT

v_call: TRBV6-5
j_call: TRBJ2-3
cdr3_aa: ASSPGQGDTQY

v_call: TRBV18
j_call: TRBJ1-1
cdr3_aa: ASSPGPGYEAF

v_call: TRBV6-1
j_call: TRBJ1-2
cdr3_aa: ASRAPGMANYGYT

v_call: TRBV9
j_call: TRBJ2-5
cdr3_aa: ASSHAGGGARETQY

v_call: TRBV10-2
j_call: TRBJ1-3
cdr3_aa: ASSEINSGNTIY

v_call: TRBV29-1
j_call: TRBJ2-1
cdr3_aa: SVAFGASSYNEQF

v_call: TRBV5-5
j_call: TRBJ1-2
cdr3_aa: ASSLAVNYGYT

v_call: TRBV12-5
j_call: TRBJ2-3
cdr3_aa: ASGLAVTDTQY

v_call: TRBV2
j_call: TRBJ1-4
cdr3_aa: ASSEYLVAGIATNEKLF

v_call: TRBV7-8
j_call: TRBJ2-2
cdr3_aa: ASPPSQRGGTGELF

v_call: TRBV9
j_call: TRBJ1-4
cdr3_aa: ASSVAERGPTNEKLF

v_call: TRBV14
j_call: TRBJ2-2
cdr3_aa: ASSQEWGGPGPTGELF

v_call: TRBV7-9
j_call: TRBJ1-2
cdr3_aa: ASSPAGQGAGYT

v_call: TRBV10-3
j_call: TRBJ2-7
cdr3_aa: AIEDRASSYEQY

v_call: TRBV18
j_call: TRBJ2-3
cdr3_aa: ASSPLLASGGGAGSQY

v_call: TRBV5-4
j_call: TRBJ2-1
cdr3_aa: ASSGDSGSNEQF

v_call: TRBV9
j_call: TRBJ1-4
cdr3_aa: ASSVSGGAANEKLF

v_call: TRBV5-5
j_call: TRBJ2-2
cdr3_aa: ASAREAATGELF

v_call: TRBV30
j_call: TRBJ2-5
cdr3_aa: AWEDLTSTSGIGY

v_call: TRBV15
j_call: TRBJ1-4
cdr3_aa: ATSAGLREKLF

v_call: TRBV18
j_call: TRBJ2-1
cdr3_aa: ASSPGAGTYNEQF

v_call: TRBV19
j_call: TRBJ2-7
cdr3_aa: ASSKSIGGYYEQY

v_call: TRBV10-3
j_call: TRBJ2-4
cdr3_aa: AISVGGSIQY

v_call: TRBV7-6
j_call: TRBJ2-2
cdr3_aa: ASSFESQGFANTGELF

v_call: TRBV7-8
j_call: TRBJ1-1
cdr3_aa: ASRGGGPEAF

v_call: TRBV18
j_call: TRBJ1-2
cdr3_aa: ASSPGGFGYGYT

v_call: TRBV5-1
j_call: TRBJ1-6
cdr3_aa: ASSLAGQNLSPLH

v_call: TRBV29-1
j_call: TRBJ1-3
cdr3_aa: SVDRVNGNTIY